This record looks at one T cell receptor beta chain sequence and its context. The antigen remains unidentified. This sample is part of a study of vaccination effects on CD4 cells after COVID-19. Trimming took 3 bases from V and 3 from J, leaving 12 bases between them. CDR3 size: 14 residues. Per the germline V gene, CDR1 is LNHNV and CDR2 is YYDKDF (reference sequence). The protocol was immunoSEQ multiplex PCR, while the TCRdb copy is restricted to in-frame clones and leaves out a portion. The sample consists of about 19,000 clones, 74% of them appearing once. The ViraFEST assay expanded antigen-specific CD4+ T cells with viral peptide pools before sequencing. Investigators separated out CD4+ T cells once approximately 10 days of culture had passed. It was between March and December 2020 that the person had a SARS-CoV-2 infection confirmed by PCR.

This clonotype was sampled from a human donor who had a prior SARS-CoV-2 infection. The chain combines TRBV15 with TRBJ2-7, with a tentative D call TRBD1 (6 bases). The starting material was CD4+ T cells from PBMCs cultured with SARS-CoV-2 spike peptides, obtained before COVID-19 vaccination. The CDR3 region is CATSRERGNYEQYF. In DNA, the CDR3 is TGTGCCACCAGCAGGGAAAGGGGGAACTACGAGCAGTACTTC.